This T cell receptor beta chain was profiled in a study of beta chain features in type 1 diabetes. Expressed TCRB transcripts got sequenced, as all isolated RNA was reverse transcribed. TCRdb's table, derived via immunoSEQ multiplex PCR, lists solely in-frame clones and lacks some. The sample gives 200,000 to 250,000 clones, about 63% of which show up once; almost 0.055% is in the top ten. The CDR3 contains 14 residues. CDR1 and CDR2 from the germline V gene are GTSNPN and SVGIG (reference sequence). Trimming left V 2 bases short and J 3 bases short, with 11 bases between. On this clone itself: Its antigen is not identified.

Findings and caveats of the study: Sequencing from cDNA could over-represent high-TCR-expressing cells.

This TCR was sampled from a man under 40 in good health. Sequencing used naive CD4+ T cells from blood. This chain connects TRBV30 to TRBJ2-1, with D tentatively TRBD2 (5 bases). The CDR3 DNA reads as TGTGCCTGGAGTCCTAGCTTGGACTACAATGAGCAGTTCTTC. Translation: CAWSPSLDYNEQFF.